This entry features one T cell receptor (beta chain) sequence. The CDR3 contains 15 residues. Looked up from germline, CDR1 is MDHEN and CDR2 is SYDVKM. The V end was cut by 6 bases, the J end by 1 base, with 16 bases between. The sample belongs to a study of blood T cell repertoires in COVID-19. Authors' processing steps: Nucleated cell number was recorded as an estimate derived from reference gene primer amplification. The method was immunoSEQ multiplex PCR; TCRdb's version includes in-frame clones alone and lacks a portion of them. That table is the source of V, J and clone size, and D and trimming were worked out from the DNA. The data show roughly 170,000 clones, with more than 65% seen just once and approximately 7.6% held by the top ten.

Specimen: peripheral blood. The rearrangement uses TRBV28 and TRBJ2-7, with a weak D call TRBD1 (6 bases). The receptor's source is an older woman with COVID-19, enrolled during active disease. Here the CDR3 reads CASRPDRATSYEQYF. CDR3 coding DNA: TGTGCCAGCAGACCGGACAGAGCCACGTCCTACGAGCAGTACTTC.